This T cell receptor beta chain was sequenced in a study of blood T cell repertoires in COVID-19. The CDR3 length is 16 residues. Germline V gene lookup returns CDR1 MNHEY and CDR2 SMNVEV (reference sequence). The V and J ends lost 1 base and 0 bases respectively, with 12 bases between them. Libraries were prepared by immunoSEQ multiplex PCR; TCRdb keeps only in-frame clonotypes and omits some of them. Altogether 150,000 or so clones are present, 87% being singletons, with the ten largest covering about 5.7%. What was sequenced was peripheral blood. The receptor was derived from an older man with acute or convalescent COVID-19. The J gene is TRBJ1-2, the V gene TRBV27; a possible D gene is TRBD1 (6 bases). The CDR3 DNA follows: TGTGCCAGCAGTTTATACAGGGATCGAGCTAACTATGGCTACACCTTC. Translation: CASSLYRDRANYGYTF.